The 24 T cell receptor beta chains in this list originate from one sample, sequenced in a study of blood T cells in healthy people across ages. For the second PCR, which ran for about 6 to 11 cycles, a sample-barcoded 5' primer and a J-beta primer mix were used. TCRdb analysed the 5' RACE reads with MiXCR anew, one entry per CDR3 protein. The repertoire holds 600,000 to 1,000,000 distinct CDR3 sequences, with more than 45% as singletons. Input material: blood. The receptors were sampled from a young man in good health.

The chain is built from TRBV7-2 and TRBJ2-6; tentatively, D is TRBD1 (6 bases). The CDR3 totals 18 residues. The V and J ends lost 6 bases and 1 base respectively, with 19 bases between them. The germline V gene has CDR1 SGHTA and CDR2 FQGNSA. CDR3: CASSPGQLSLSGANVLTF. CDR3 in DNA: TGTGCCAGCAGTCCCGGACAGTTAAGCCTATCTGGGGCCAACGTCCTGACTTTC.

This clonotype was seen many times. CDR3 in amino acids: CASSQAWTGALYEQYF. The CDR3 DNA reads as TGCGCCAGCAGCCAAGCTTGGACAGGGGCCCTCTACGAGCAGTACTTC. The chain employs TRBV4-3 and TRBJ2-7, with 9 bases fitting TRBD1. V gave up 1 base and J gave up 3 bases; unmatched junction bases: 7. Per germline, CDR1 LGHNA and CDR2 YSLEER. CDR3 length equals 16 residues.

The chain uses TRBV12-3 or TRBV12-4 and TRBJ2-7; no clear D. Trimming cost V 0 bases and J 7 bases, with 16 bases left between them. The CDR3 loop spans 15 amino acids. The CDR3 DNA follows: TGTGCCAGCAGTTTAGCGCCACGATTAGGCAATGAGCAGTACTTC. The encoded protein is CASSLAPRLGNEQYF.

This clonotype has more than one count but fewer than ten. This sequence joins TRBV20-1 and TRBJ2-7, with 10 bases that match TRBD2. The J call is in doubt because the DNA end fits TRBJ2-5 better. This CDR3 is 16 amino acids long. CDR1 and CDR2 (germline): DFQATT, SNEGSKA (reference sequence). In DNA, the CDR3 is TGCAGTGCTGACGTCGGACAAGCGGGGGGGCGTGAGACCCAGTACTTC. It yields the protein CSADVGQAGGRETQYF.

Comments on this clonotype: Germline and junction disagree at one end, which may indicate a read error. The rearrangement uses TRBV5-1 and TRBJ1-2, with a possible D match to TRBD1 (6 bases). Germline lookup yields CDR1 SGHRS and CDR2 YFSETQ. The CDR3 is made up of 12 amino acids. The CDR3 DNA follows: TGTGCCAGCAAACCAGGGGACTATGGCTACACCTTC. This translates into CASKPGDYGYTF. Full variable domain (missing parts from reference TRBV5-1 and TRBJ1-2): KAGVTQTPRYLIKTRGQQVTLSCSPISGHRSVSWYQQTPGQGLQFLFEYFSETQRNKGNFPGRFSGRQFSNSRSEMNVSTLELGDSALYLCASKPGDYGYTFGSGTRLTVV.

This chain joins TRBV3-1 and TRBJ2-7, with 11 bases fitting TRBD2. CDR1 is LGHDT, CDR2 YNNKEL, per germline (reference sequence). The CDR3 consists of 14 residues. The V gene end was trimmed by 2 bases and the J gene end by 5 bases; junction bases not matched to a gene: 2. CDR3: CASSQTSGGDEQYF. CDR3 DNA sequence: TGTGCCAGCAGCCAAACTAGCGGGGGCGACGAGCAGTACTTC.

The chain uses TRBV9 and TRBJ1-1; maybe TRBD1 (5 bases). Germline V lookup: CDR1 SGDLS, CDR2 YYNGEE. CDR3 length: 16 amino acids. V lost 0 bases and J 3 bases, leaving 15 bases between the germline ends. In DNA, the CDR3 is TGTGCCAGCAGCGTAGAGGAGGGGTTGGCGGACACTGAAGCTTTCTTT. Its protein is CASSVEEGLADTEAFF.

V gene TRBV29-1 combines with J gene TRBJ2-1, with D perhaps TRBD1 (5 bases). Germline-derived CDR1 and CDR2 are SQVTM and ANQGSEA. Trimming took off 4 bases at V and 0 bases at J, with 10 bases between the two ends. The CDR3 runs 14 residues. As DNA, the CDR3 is TGCAGCGTTGCAGGGCCGAGCTCCTACAATGAGCAGTTCTTC. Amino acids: CSVAGPSSYNEQFF.

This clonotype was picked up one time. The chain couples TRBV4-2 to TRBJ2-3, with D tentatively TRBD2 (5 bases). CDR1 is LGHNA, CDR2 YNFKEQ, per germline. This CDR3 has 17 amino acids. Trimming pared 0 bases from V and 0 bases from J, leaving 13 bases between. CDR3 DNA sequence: TGTGCCAGCAGCCAAGAAGGCGGCAGGACTAGCACAGATACGCAGTATTTT. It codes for CASSQEGGRTSTDTQYF.

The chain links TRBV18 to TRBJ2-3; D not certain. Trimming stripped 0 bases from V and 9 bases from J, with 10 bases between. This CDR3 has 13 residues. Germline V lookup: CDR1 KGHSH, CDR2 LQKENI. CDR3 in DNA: TGTGCCAGCTCACCACCGTTAGTTGGGACGCAGTATTTT. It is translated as CASSPPLVGTQYF.

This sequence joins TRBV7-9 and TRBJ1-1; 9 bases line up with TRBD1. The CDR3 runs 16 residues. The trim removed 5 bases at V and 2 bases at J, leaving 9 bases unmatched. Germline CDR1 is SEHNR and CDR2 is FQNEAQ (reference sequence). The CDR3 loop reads CASSPEGTGLNTEAFF. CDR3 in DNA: TGTGCCAGCAGCCCGGAAGGGACAGGGCTTAACACTGAAGCTTTCTTT.

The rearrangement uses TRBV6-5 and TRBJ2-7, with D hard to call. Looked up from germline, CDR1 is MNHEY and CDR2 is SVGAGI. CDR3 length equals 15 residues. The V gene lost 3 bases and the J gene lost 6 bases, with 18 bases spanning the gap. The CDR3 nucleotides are TGTGCCAGCAGTTATAATTCGGCAGGCACACGCGAGCAGTACTTC. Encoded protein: CASSYNSAGTREQYF.

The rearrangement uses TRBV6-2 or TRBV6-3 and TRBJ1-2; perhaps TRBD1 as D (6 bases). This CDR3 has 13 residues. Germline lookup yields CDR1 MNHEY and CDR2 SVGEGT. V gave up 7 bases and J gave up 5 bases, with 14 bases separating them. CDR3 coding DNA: TGTGCCAGCATCCTGGGACAAGGTTATGGCTACACCTTC. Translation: CASILGQGYGYTF.

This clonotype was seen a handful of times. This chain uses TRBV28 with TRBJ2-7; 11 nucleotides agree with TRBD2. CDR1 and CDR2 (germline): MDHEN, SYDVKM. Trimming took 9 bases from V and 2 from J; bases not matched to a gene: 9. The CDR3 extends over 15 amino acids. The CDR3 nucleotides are TGTGCCAGTTCTCTAGCGGGAGGAGGCACCTACGAGCAGTACTTC. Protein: CASSLAGGGTYEQYF.

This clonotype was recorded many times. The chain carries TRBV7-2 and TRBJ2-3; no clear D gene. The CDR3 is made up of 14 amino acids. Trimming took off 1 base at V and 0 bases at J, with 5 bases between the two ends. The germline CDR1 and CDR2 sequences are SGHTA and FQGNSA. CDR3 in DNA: TGTGCCAGCAGCTTAGTTTCCAGCACAGATACGCAGTATTTT. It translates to CASSLVSSTDTQYF.

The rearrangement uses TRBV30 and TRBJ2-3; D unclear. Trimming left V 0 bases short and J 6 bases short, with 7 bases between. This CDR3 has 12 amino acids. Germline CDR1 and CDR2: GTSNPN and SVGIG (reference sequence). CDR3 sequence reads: CAWSVRVDTQYF. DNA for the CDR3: TGTGCCTGGAGTGTGAGAGTCGATACGCAGTATTTT.

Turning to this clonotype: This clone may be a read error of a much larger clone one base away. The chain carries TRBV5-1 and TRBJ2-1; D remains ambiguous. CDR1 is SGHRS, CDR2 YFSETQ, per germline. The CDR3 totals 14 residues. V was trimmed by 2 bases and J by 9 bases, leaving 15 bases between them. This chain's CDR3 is CASSFKTEVGEQFF. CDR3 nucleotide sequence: TGCGCCAGCAGCTTCAAGACGGAAGTTGGTGAGCAGTTCTTC.

Written as DNA, the CDR3 is TGTGCCAGCAGCCAAGCCGCGAGAAACACTGAAGCTTTCTTT. Translation gives CASSQAARNTEAFF. This chain links TRBV3-1 with TRBJ1-1, with D uncertain. The germline CDR1 and CDR2 sequences are LGHDT and YNNKEL (reference sequence). The CDR3 loop spans 14 amino acids. V was trimmed by 1 base and J by 2 bases, leaving 8 bases between them.

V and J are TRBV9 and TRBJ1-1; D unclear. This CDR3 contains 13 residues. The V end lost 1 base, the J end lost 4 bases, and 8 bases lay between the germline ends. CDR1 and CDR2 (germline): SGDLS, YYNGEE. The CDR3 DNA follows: TGTGCCAGCAGCGTAAGTCCCTCCACTGAAGCTTTCTTT. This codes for CASSVSPSTEAFF.

The CDR3 loop reads CSVESGVSRTEAFF. The CDR3 DNA follows: TGCAGCGTTGAGTCAGGGGTAAGCAGAACTGAAGCTTTCTTT. The V gene is TRBV29-1, the J gene TRBJ1-1; possible D gene TRBD1, 6 bases. The germline gives CDR1 SQVTM, CDR2 ANQGSEA. V shed 3 bases and J shed 5 bases, with 16 bases lying between them. This CDR3 spans 14 amino acids.

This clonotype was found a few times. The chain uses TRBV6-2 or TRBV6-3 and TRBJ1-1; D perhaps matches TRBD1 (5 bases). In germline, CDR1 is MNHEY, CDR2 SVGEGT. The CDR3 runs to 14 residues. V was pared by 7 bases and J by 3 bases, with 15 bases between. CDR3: CASTRQGVDTEAFF. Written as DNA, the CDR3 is TGTGCCAGCACTCGGCAGGGAGTGGACACTGAAGCTTTCTTT.

CDR3 bases: TGTGCCAGCAGCTTAGTCCAGGGCCCGTCCTACGAGCAGTACTTC. Its protein is CASSLVQGPSYEQYF. The rearrangement links TRBV7-8 to TRBJ2-7, with D possibly matching TRBD1 (5 bases). V gave up 1 base and J gave up 1 base, with 11 bases separating them. Germline lookup yields CDR1 SGHVS and CDR2 FQNEAQ. This CDR3 region has 15 residues.

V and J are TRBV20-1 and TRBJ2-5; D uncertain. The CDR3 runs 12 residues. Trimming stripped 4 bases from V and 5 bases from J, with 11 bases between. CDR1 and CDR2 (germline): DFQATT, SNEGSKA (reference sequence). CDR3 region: CSATAHRETQYF. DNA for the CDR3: TGCAGTGCTACGGCGCATCGGGAGACCCAGTACTTC.

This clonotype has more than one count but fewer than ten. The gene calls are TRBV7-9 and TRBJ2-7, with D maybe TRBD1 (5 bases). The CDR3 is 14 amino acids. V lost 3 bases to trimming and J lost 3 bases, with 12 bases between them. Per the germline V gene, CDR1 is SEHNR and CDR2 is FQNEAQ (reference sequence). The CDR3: CASSFPDRDYEQYF. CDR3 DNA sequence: TGTGCCAGCAGCTTCCCAGACAGAGACTACGAGCAGTACTTC.